This T cell receptor beta chain was identified during a study of human T cells and chemical hapten exposure. Unmatched junction bases numbered 2, after V lost 5 bases and J lost 0 bases. Germline V CDR1 and CDR2: MNHNY, SVGAGI (reference sequence). The CDR3 spans 15 residues. Of note for this clonotype: Its antigen is currently unknown.

The library attached unique molecular identifiers to individual cDNA molecules. One entry per CDR3 protein results from TCRdb running MiXCR on the RACE reads. The table lists around 95,000 distinct CDR3 sequences, 11% of them singletons. Study findings and constraints: Once DPC sensitization occurred, TCRs above 1 in 1000 frequency showed no change.

The time point was: pre-sensitization, week 0. Documented treatment: therapeutic diphenylcyclopropenone sensitization with weekly scalp DPC. Drawing of blood took place ahead of applying each patch test. Alopecia patients, 18 to 70 years old and DPC-suitable, served as donors. The sequencing used whole blood, collected in connection with sensitization to the hapten diphenylcyclopropenone (DPC). The chain uses TRBV6-6 and TRBJ2-5, with 11 bases fitting TRBD2. The origin of this receptor is a woman aged 60-70 years with alopecia areata. Some clones in this sample may be carry-over from other donors' samples. CDR3 loop: CASSRLAGYQETQYF. The CDR3 DNA is TGTGCCAGCAGTCGACTAGCGGGGTACCAAGAGACCCAGTACTTC.